Shown below are 14 T cell receptor beta chains from a single sample sequenced in a study of siplizumab effects on memory and regulatory T cells. Libraries were prepared by immunoSEQ multiplex PCR; TCRdb keeps only in-frame clonotypes and omits some of them. The table lists some 100,000 clones, roughly 93% of them singletons. The sequenced sample consisted of CD8+ T cells sorted from blood. These receptors were taken from a human donor in good health.

The gene calls are TRBV4-1 and TRBJ2-1; no clear D gene. The CDR3 is 15 residues long. V was cut by 1 base and J by 8 bases, with 15 bases left in between. Germline lookup yields CDR1 MGHRA and CDR2 YSYEKL. This chain's CDR3 is CASSQVPQGLDEQFF. CDR3 nucleotide sequence: TGCGCCAGCAGCCAAGTTCCCCAAGGGCTGGATGAGCAGTTCTTC.

This clone was seen a handful of times. The CDR3, as DNA: TGTGCCTGGAGTGTTAGTACAGCTAGCAATCAGCCCCAGCATTTT. Its translation: CAWSVSTASNQPQHF. This chain uses TRBV30 with TRBJ1-5; D is unresolved. CDR1 and CDR2 from the germline V gene are GTSNPN and SVGIG (reference sequence). This CDR3 is 15 amino acids long. Between the trimmed V and J ends, which lost 0 bases and 0 bases, there was a span of 9 bases.

The chain carries TRBV12-5 and TRBJ1-2; D might be TRBD1 (5 bases). From germline, CDR1 is LGHNT and CDR2 FRNRAP. This CDR3 region has 14 residues. The V end lost 1 base, the J end lost 2 bases, and 8 bases lay between the germline ends. The CDR3 region has the DNA TGTGCTAGTGGTTTGGGGGGGAGCAACTATGGCTACACCTTC. Encoded protein: CASGLGGSNYGYTF.

The chain joins TRBV7-9 to TRBJ2-1; D may be TRBD2 (5 bases). The germline CDR1 and CDR2 sequences are SEHNR and FQNEAQ (reference sequence). The length of the CDR3 is 14 residues. Trimming took 7 bases from V and 8 from J, leaving 18 bases between them. CDR3 sequence: CASTLSGPLDEQFF. CDR3 bases: TGTGCCAGCACCTTGAGCGGACCGTTAGATGAGCAGTTCTTC. The whole variable domain, filled in from reference TRBV7-9 and TRBJ2-1, reads DTGVSQNPRHKITKRGQNVTFRCDPISEHNRLYWYRQTLGQGPEFLTYFQNEAQLEKSRLLSDRFSAERPKGSFSTLEIQRTEQGDSAMYLCASTLSGPLDEQFFGPGTRLTVL.

V usage is TRBV4-2 and J usage is TRBJ1-6; D is perhaps TRBD1 (6 bases). V lost 0 bases, J lost 7 bases, and 10 bases lay in between. Germline values: CDR1 LGHNA, CDR2 YNFKEQ. This CDR3 is 15 amino acids long. This CDR3 reads CASSQDTGSNSPLHF. The DNA for the CDR3 is TGTGCCAGCAGCCAAGACACAGGGTCGAATTCACCCCTCCACTTT.

The chain couples TRBV4-2 to TRBJ2-7; maybe TRBD2 (5 bases). Per germline, CDR1 LGHNA and CDR2 YNFKEQ. The ends were cut back, 3 bases at V and 5 bases at J, with 17 bases in the middle. The CDR3 has 15 residues. The CDR3 DNA is TGTGCCAGCAGCCAGGCCCCCGGAGCGGACGACGAGCAGTACTTC. Protein product: CASSQAPGADDEQYF.

In DNA form, the CDR3 reads TGTGCCAGCAGCGTAGGGGCAGGAAATGAGCAGTTCTTC. Residues: CASSVGAGNEQFF. The chain employs TRBV9 and TRBJ2-1; no clear D gene. The CDR3 consists of 13 residues. The germline gives CDR1 SGDLS, CDR2 YYNGEE. The V and J ends lost 0 bases and 7 bases respectively, with 8 bases between them.

This clone has only one observation. The chain carries TRBV19 and TRBJ1-1; weak D call: TRBD1 (5 bases). CDR3 length: 14 residues. The germline CDR1 and CDR2 sequences are LNHDA and SQIVND (reference sequence). Trimming left V 2 bases short and J 1 base short, with 8 bases between. CDR3 region: CASSILGENTEAFF. The CDR3 coding sequence is TGTGCCAGTAGTATACTAGGGGAGAACACTGAAGCTTTCTTT.

The chain employs TRBV2 and TRBJ2-5; D is unclear. CDR1 is SNHLY and CDR2 is FYNNEI in the germline V gene. V shed 8 bases and J shed 0 bases, with 7 bases lying between them. The CDR3 has 12 amino acids. The CDR3 protein is CASLADQETQYF. DNA for the CDR3: TGTGCCAGCTTGGCAGACCAAGAGACCCAGTACTTC.

The J gene is TRBJ1-1, the V gene TRBV4-1; possible D gene TRBD1, 5 bases. With 4 bases removed from V and 1 base from J, the gap between germline ends came to 7 bases. The germline gives CDR1 MGHRA, CDR2 YSYEKL. This CDR3 contains 13 residues. The CDR3 DNA sequence: TGCGCCAGCAGCCCCACAGGGAACACTGAAGCTTTCTTT. Its translation: CASSPTGNTEAFF.

J is TRBJ2-3 and V is TRBV4-1; a weak D match, TRBD1 (6 bases). The length of the CDR3 is 17 residues. V lost 1 base to trimming and J lost 0 bases, with 14 bases between them. Per germline, CDR1 MGHRA and CDR2 YSYEKL. The CDR3 loop reads CASSQGGQAPSTDTQYF. CDR3 sequence (DNA): TGCGCCAGCAGCCAAGGGGGGCAGGCACCTAGCACAGATACGCAGTATTTT.

The chain recombines TRBV27 with TRBJ2-2; TRBD2 matches 7 bases. Germline trimming cut 3 bases from V and 4 bases from J; bases unmatched to any gene: 2. From germline, CDR1 is MNHEY and CDR2 SMNVEV (reference sequence). The CDR3 totals 14 residues. CDR3 sequence reads: CASSFGRGTGELFF. Written as DNA, the CDR3 is TGTGCCAGCAGTTTTGGGAGGGGCACCGGGGAGCTGTTTTTT.

The genes are TRBV2 and TRBJ2-7; D gene unclear. From germline, CDR1 is SNHLY and CDR2 FYNNEI. The V end lost 2 bases, the J end lost 3 bases, and 8 bases lay between the germline ends. This CDR3 is 13 amino acids long. The CDR3 spells CASSEYHYYEQYF. The CDR3 DNA is TGTGCCAGCAGTGAATACCATTACTACGAGCAGTACTTC.

The chain recombines TRBV14 with TRBJ2-1, with 9 bases aligning to TRBD2. CDR3 length: 18 amino acids. CDR1 and CDR2 (germline): SGHDN, FVKESK. The trim removed 4 bases at V and 1 base at J, leaving 11 bases unmatched. The CDR3 reads CASSPLAGDSRSYNEQFF. The CDR3 coding sequence is TGTGCCAGCAGCCCACTAGCGGGCGATAGTAGATCCTACAATGAGCAGTTCTTC. Looking up the rest from reference TRBV14 and TRBJ2-1 gives the full variable domain: EAGVTQFPSHSVIEKGQTVTLRCDPISGHDNLYWYRRVMGKEIKFLLHFVKESKQDESGMPNNRFLAERTGGTYSTLKVQPAELEDSGVYFCASSPLAGDSRSYNEQFFGPGTRLTVL.